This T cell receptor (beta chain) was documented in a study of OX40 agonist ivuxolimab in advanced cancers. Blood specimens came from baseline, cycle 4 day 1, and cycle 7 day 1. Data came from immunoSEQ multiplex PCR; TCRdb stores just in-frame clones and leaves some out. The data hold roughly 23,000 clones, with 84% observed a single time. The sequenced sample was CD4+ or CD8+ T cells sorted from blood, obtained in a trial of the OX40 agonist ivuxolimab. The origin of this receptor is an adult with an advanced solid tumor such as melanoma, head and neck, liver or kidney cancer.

The CDR3 reads CASSLGGPSYEQYF. The DNA of the CDR3 is TGTGCCAGCAGCTTAGGGGGACCTTCCTACGAGCAGTACTTC. V and J are TRBV11-2 and TRBJ2-7; D is possibly TRBD1 or TRBD2 (5 bases each). V lost 1 base to trimming and J lost 1 base, with 8 bases between them. This CDR3 comprises 14 residues. The germline V gene has CDR1 SGHAT and CDR2 FQNNGV.